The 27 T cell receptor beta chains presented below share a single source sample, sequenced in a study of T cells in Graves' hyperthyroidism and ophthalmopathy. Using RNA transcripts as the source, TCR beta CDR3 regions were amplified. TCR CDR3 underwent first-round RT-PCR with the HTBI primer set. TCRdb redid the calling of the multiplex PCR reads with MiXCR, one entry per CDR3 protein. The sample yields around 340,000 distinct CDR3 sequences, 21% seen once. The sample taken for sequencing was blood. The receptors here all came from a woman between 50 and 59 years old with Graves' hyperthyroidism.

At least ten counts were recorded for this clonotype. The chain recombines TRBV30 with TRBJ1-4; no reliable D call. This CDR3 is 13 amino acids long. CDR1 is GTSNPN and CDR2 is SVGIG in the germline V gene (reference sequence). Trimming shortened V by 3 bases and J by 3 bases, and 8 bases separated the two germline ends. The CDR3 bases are TGTGCCTGGAGCTCGCGTCCTAATGAAAAACTGTTTTTT. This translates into CAWSSRPNEKLFF.

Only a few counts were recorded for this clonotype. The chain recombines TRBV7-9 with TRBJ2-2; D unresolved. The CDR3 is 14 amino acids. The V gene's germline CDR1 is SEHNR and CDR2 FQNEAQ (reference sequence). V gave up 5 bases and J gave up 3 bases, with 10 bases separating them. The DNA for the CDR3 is TGTGCCAGCAGCCCTTTAACAGACACCGGGGAGCTGTTTTTT. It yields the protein CASSPLTDTGELFF.

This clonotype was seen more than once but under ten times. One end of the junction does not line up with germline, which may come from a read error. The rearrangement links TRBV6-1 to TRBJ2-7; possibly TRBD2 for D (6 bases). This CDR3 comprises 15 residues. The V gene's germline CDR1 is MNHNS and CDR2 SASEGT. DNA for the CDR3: TGTGCCGGCAGTGAAGCACCGGGAGACGCCTACGAGCAGTACTTC. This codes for CAGSEAPGDAYEQYF.

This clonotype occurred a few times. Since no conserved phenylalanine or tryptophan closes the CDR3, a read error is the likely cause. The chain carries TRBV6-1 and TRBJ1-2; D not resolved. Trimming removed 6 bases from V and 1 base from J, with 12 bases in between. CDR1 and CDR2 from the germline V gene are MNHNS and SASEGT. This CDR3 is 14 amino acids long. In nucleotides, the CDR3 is TGTGCCAGCAGCCCCAGAGGCGGTAACTATGGCTACACCCTC. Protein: CASSPRGGNYGYTL.

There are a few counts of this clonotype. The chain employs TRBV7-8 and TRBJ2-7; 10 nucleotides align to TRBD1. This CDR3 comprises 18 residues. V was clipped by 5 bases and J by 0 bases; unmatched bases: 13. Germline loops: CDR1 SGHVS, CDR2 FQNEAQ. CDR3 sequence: CASSVGPPGQGISYEQYF. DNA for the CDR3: TGTGCCAGCAGCGTAGGTCCCCCGGGACAGGGGATCTCCTACGAGCAGTACTTC. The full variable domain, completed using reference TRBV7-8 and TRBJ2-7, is GAGVSQSPRYKVAKRGQDVALRCDPISGHVSLFWYQQALGQGPEFLTYFQNEAQLDKSGLPSDRFFAERPEGSVSTLKIQRTQQEDSAVYLCASSVGPPGQGISYEQYFGPGTRLTVT.

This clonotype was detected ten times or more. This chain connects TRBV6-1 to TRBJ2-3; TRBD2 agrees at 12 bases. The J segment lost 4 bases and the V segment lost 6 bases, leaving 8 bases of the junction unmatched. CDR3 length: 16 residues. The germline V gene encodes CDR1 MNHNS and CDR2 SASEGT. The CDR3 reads CASRKTSGSGADTQYF. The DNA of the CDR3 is TGTGCCAGCAGAAAGACTAGCGGGAGTGGCGCAGATACGCAGTATTTT.

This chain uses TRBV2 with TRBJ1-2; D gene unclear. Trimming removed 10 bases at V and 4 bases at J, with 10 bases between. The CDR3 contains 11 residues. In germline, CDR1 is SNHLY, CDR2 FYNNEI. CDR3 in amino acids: CATFETYGYTF. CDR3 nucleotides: TGTGCCACCTTCGAGACCTATGGCTACACCTTC. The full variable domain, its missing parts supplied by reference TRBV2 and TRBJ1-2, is EPEVTQTPSHQVTQMGQEVILRCVPISNHLYFYWYRQILGQKVEFLVSFYNNEISEKSEIFDDQFSVERPDGSNFTLKIRSTKLEDSAMYFCATFETYGYTFGSGTRLTVV.

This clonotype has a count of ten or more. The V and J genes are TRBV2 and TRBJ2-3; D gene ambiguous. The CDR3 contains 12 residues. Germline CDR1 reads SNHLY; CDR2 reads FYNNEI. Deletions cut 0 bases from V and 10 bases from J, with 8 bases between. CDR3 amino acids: CASSEARSAQYF. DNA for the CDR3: TGTGCCAGCAGTGAAGCTCGGAGTGCGCAGTATTTT.

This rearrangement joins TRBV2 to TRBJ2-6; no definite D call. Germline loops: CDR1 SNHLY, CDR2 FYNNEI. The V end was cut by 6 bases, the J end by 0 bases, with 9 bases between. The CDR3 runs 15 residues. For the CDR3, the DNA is TGTGCCAGCAGGGTTGACGGCTCTGGGGCCAACGTCCTGACTTTC. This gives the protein CASRVDGSGANVLTF.

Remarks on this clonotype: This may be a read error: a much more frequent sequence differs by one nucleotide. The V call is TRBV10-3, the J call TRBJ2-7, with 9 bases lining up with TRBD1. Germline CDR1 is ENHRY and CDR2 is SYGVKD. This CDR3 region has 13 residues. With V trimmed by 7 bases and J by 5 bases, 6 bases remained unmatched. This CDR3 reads CAITRDREHEQYF. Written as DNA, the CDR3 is TGTGCCATCACCAGGGACAGGGAGCACGAGCAGTACTTC.

DNA of the CDR3: TGTGCCAGCAGTGGCCTAGGGCAAGAGACCCAGTACTTC. It codes for CASSGLGQETQYF. This sequence joins TRBV6-5 and TRBJ2-5; no reliable D call. V shed 5 bases and J shed 2 bases, with 9 bases lying between them. CDR3 size: 13 residues. Per the germline V gene, CDR1 is MNHEY and CDR2 is SVGAGI.

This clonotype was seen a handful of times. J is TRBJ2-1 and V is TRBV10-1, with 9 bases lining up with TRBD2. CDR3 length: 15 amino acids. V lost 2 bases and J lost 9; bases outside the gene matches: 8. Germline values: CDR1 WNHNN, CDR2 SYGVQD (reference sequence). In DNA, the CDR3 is TGCGCCAGCAGTGAGAGCCTTGCGGGAGGGAGTGAGCAGTTCTTC. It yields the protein CASSESLAGGSEQFF.

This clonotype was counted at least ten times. The CDR3 DNA reads as TGTGCCAGCAGCCTCCGACAGGGATACAATGAGCAGTTCTTC. Translation: CASSLRQGYNEQFF. This chain joins TRBV3-1 and TRBJ2-1; the match to TRBD1 covers 7 bases. With V trimmed by 4 bases and J by 4 bases, 4 bases remained unmatched. The CDR3 is made up of 14 amino acids. Per germline, CDR1 LGHDT and CDR2 YNNKEL (reference sequence).

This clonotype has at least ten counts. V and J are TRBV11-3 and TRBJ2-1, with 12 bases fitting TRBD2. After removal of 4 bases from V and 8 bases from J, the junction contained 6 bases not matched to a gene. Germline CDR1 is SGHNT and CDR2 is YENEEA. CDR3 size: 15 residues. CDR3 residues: CASSSLAGGVDEQFF. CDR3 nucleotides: TGTGCCAGCAGCTCACTAGCGGGAGGTGTTGATGAGCAGTTCTTC.

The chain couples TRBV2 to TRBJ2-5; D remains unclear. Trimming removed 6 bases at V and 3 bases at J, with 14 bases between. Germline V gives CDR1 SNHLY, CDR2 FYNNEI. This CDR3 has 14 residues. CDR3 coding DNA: TGTGCCAGCAGCGCGGACCGAAGCGAAGAGACCCAGTACTTC. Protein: CASSADRSEETQYF.

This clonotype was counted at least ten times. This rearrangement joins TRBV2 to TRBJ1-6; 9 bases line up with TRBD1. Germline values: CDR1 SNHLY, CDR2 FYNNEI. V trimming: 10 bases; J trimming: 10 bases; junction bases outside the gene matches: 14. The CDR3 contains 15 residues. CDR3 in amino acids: CATKAPGTGSSPLHF. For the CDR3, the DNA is TGTGCCACTAAGGCCCCCGGGACAGGGAGCTCACCCCTCCACTTT.

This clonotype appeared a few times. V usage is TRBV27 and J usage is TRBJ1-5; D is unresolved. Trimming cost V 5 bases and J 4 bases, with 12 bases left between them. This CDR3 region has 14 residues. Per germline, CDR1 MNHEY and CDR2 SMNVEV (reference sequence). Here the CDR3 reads CASSKDMANQPQHF. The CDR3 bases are TGTGCCAGCAGTAAAGACATGGCGAATCAGCCCCAGCATTTT.

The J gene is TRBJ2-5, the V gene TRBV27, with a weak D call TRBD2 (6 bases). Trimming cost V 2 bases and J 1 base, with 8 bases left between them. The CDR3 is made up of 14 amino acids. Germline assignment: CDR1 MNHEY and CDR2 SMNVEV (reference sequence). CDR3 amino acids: CASSLDGGQETQYF. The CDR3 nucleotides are TGTGCCAGCAGTTTAGACGGGGGCCAAGAGACCCAGTACTTC.

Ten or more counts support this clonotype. The CDR3 DNA reads TGTGCCTTTACAGGGAGCTCCTATAATTCACCCCTCCACTTT. Its protein is CAFTGSSYNSPLHF. V usage is TRBV30 and J usage is TRBJ1-6; a possible D gene is TRBD1 (6 bases). Germline CDR1 reads GTSNPN; CDR2 reads SVGIG (reference sequence). The V end lost 7 bases, the J end lost 0 bases, and 10 bases lay between the germline ends. This CDR3 region has 14 residues.

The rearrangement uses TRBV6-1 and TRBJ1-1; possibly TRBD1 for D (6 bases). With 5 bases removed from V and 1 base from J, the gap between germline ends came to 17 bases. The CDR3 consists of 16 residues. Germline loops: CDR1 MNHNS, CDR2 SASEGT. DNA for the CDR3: TGTGCCAGCAGTAAAATACCGGGACAAAAGAACACTGAAGCTTTCTTT. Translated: CASSKIPGQKNTEAFF.

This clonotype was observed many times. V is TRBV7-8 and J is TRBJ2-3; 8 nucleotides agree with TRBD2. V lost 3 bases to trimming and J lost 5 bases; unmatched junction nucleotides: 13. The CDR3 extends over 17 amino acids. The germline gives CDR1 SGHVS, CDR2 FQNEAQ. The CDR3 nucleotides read TGTGCCAGCAGCTTTAGGTCGTCGGGAGGGCCTTTAGATACGCAGTATTTT. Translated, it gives CASSFRSSGGPLDTQYF.

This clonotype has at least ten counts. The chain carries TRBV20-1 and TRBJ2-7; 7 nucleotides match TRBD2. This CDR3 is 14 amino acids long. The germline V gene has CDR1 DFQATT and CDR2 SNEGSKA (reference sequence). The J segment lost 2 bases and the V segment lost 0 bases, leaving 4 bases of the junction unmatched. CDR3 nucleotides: TGCAGTGCTAGAGAGGCTAGCGGTGCCTACGAGCAGTACTTC. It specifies CSAREASGAYEQYF.

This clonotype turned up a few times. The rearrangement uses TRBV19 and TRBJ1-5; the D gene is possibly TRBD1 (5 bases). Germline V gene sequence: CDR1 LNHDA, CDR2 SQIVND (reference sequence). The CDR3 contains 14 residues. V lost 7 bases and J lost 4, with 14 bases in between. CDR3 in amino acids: CASTHTGTNQPQHF. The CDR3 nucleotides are TGTGCCAGTACTCACACCGGGACGAATCAGCCCCAGCATTTT.

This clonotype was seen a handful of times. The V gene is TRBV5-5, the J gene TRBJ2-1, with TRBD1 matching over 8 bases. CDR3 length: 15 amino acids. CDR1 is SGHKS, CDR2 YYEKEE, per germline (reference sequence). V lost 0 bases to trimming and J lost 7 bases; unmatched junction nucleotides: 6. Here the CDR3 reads CASSLGPGGQNEQFF. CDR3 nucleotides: TGTGCCAGCAGCTTGGGACCAGGGGGCCAAAATGAGCAGTTCTTC.

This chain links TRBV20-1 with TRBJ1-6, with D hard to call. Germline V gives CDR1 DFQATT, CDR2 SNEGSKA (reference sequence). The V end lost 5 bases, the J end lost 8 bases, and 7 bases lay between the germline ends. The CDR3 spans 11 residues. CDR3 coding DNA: TGCAGTGCTGCAGGAGATTCACCCCTCCACTTT. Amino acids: CSAAGDSPLHF.

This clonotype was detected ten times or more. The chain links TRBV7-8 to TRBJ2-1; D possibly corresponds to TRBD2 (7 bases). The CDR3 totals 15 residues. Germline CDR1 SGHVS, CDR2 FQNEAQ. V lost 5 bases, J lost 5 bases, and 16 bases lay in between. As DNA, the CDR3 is TGTGCCAGCAGCCCGACGGGGGGCGCTGACAATGAGCAGTTCTTC. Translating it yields CASSPTGGADNEQFF. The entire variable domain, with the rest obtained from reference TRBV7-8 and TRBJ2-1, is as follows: GAGVSQSPRYKVAKRGQDVALRCDPISGHVSLFWYQQALGQGPEFLTYFQNEAQLDKSGLPSDRFFAERPEGSVSTLKIQRTQQEDSAVYLCASSPTGGADNEQFFGPGTRLTVL.

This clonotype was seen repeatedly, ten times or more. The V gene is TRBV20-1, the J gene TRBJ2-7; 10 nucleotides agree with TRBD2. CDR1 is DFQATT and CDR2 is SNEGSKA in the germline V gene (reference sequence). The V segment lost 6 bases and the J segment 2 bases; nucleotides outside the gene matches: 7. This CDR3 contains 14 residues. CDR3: CSAKWTSGTYEQYF. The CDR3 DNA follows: TGCAGTGCCAAATGGACTAGCGGAACCTACGAGCAGTACTTC.